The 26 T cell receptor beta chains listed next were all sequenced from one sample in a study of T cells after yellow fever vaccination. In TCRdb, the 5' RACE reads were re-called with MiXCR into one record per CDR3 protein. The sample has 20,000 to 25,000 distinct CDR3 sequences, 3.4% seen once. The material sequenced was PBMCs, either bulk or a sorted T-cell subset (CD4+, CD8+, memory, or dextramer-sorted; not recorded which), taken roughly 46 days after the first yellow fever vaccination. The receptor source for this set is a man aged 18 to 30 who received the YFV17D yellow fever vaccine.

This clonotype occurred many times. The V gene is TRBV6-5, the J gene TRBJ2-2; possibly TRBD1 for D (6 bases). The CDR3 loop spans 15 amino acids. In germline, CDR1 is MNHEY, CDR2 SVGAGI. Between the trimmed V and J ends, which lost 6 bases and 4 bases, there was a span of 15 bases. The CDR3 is CASSTGTRGTGELFF. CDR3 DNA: TGTGCCAGCAGCACCGGGACACGTGGCACCGGGGAGCTGTTTTTT.

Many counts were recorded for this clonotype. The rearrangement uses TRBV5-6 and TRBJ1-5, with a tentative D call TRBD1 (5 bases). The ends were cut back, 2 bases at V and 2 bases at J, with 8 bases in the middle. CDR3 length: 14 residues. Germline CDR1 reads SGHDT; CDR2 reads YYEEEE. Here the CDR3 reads CASSFTGGNQPQHF. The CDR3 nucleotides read TGTGCCAGCAGCTTCACAGGAGGCAATCAGCCCCAGCATTTT. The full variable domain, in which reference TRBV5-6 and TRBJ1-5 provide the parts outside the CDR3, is DAGVTQSPTHLIKTRGQQVTLRCSPKSGHDTVSWYQQALGQGPQFIFQYYEEEERQRGNFPDRFSGHQFPNYSSELNVNALLLGDSALYLCASSFTGGNQPQHFGDGTRLSIL.

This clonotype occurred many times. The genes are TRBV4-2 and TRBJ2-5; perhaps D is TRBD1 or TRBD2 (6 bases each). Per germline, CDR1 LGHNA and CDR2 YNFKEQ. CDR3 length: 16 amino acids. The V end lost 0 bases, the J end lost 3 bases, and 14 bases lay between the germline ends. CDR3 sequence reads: CASSQDPRGPKETQYF. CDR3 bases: TGTGCCAGCAGCCAAGATCCCCGGGGGCCGAAAGAGACCCAGTACTTC.

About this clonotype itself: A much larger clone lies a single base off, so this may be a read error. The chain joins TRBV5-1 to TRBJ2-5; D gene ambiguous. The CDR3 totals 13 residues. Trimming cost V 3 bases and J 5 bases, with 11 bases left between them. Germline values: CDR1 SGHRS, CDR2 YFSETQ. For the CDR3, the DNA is TGCGCCAGCAGCTATCGCCAGGATGAGACCCAGTACTTC. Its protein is CASSYRQDETQYF. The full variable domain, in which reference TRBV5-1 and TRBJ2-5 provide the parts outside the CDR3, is KAGVTQTPRYLIKTRGQQVTLSCSPISGHRSVSWYQQTPGQGLQFLFEYFSETQRNKGNFPGRFSGRQFSNSRSEMNVSTLELGDSALYLCASSYRQDETQYFGPGTRLLVL.

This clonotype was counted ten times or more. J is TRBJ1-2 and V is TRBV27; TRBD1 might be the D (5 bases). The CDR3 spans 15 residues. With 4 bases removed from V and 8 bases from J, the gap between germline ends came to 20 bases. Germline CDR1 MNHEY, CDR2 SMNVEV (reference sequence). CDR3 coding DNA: TGTGCCAGCAGTTCCGGTGACAGCCTAAAGGGGGGCTACACCTTC. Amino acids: CASSSGDSLKGGYTF.

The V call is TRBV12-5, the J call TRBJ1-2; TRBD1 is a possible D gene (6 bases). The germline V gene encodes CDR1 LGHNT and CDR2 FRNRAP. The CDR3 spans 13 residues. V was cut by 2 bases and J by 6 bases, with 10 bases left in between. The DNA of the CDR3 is TGTGCTAGTGGTTTGACCACAGGGAATGGCTACACCTTC. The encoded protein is CASGLTTGNGYTF. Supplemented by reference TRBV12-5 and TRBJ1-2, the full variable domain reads DARVTQTPRHKVTEMGQEVTMRCQPILGHNTVFWYRQTMMQGLELLAYFRNRAPLDDSGMPKDRFSAEMPDATLATLKIQPSEPRDSAVYFCASGLTTGNGYTFGSGTRLTVV.

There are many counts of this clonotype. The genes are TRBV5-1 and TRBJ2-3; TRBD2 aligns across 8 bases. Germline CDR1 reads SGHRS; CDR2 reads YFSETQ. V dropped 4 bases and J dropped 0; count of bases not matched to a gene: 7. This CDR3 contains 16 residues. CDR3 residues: CASSRSASGSTDTQYF. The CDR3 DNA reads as TGCGCCAGCAGCCGGTCGGCTAGCGGGAGCACAGATACGCAGTATTTT. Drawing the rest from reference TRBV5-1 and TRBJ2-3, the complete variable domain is KAGVTQTPRYLIKTRGQQVTLSCSPISGHRSVSWYQQTPGQGLQFLFEYFSETQRNKGNFPGRFSGRQFSNSRSEMNVSTLELGDSALYLCASSRSASGSTDTQYFGPGTRLTVL.

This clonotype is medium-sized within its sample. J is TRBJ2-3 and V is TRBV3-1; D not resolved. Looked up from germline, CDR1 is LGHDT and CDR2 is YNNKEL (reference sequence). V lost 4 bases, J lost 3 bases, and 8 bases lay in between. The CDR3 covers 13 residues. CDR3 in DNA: TGTGCCAGCAGCCGAGGTTGGACAGATACGCAGTATTTT. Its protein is CASSRGWTDTQYF.

The CDR3 protein is CASGSGFWDGYTF. DNA for the CDR3: TGTGCTAGTGGCTCAGGGTTCTGGGATGGCTACACCTTC. The chain uses TRBV12-5 and TRBJ1-2; D might be TRBD1 (5 bases). The CDR3 has 13 amino acids. CDR1 and CDR2 from the germline V gene are LGHNT and FRNRAP. V was trimmed by 6 bases and J by 6 bases, leaving 14 bases between them. Drawing the rest from reference TRBV12-5 and TRBJ1-2, the complete variable domain is DARVTQTPRHKVTEMGQEVTMRCQPILGHNTVFWYRQTMMQGLELLAYFRNRAPLDDSGMPKDRFSAEMPDATLATLKIQPSEPRDSAVYFCASGSGFWDGYTFGSGTRLTVV.

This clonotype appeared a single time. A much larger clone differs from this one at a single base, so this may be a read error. For the CDR3, the DNA is TGTGCCAGCACGCTCCGGGGATCCGGGGCCAACCTCCTGACTTTC. Its translation is CASTLRGSGANLLTF. This sequence joins TRBV12-3 or TRBV12-4 and TRBJ2-6, with D possibly being TRBD1 or TRBD2 (5 bases each). The CDR3 runs to 15 residues.

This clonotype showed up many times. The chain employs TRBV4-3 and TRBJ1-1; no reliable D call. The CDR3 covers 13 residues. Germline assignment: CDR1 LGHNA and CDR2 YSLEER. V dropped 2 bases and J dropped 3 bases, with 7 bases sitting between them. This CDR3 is CASSQRRDTEAFF. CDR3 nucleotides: TGCGCCAGCAGCCAAAGACGGGACACTGAAGCTTTCTTT.

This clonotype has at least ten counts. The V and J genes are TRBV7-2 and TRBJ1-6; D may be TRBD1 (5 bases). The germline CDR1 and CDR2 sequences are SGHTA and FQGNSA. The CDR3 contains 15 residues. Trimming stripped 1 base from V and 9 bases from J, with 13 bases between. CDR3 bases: TGTGCCAGCAGCTTAGGCTCCGGGACTACTTCACCCCTCCACTTT. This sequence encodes CASSLGSGTTSPLHF.

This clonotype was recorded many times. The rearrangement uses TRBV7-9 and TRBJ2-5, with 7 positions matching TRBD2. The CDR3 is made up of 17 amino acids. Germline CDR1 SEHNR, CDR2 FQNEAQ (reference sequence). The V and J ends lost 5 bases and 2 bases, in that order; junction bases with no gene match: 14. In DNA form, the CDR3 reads TGTGCCAGCAGCCCGGGCTCAGGGAGGGCGGCGCAAGAGACCCAGTACTTC. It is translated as CASSPGSGRAAQETQYF.

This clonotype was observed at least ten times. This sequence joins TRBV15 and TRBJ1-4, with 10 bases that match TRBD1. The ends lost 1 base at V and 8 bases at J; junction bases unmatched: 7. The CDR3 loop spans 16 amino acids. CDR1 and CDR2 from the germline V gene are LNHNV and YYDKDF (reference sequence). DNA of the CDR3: TGTGCCACCAGCAGAGGTCCGGGACAGGGGATGGAAAAACTGTTTTTT. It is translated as CATSRGPGQGMEKLFF.

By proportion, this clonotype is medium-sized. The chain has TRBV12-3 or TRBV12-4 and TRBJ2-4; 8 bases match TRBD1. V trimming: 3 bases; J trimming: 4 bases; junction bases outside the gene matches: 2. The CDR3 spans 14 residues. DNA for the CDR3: TGTGCCAGCAGTTTGCACAGGGGGAAAAACATTCAGTACTTC. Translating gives CASSLHRGKNIQYF.

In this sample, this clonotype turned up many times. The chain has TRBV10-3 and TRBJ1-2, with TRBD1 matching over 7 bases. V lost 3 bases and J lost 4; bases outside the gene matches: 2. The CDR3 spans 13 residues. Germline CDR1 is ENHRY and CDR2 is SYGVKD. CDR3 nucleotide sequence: TGTGCCATCAGTGAAGGGGGCAGCTATGGCTACACCTTC. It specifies CAISEGGSYGYTF.

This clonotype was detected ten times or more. The CDR3 bases are TGTGCCACCAAGACTGGGGGTGCAACTAATGAAAAACTGTTTTTT. The encoded protein is CATKTGGATNEKLFF. V and J are TRBV10-3 and TRBJ1-4, with D perhaps TRBD1 (5 bases). The CDR3 is 15 residues long. Looked up from germline, CDR1 is ENHRY and CDR2 is SYGVKD. Deletions cut 10 bases from V and 0 bases from J, with 15 bases between.

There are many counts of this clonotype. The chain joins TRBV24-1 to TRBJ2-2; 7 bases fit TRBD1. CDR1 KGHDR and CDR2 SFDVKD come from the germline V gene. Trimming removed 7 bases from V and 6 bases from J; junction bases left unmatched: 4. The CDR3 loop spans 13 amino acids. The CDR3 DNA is TGTGCCACCAGCGTCAGGGGGTCCGGGGAGCTGTTTTTT. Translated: CATSVRGSGELFF.

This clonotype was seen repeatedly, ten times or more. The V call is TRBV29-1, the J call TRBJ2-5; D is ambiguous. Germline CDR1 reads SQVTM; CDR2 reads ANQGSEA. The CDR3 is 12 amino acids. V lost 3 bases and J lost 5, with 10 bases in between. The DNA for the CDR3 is TGCAGCGTTGATTGGTCATGGGAGACCCAGTACTTC. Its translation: CSVDWSWETQYF.

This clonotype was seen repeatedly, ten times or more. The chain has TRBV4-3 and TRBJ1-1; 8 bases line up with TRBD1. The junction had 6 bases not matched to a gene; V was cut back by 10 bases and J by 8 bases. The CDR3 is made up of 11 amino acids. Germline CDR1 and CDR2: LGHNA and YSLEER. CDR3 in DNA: TGCGCCACCTCAGGGGGCTCGGAAGCTTTCTTT. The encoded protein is CATSGGSEAFF.

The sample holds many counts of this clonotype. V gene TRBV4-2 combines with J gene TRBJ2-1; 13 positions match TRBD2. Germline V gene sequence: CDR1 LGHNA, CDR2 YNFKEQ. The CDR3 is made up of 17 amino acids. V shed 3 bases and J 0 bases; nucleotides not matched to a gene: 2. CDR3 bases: TGTGCCAGCAGCCAGGGACTAGCGGGGAGCTCCTACAATGAGCAGTTCTTC. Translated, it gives CASSQGLAGSSYNEQFF.

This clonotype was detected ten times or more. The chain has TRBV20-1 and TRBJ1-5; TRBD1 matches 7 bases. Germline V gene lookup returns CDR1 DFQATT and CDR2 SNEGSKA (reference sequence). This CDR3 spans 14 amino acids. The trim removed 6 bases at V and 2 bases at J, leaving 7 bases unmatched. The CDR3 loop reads CSAPTGNGNQPQHF. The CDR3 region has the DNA TGCAGTGCACCGACAGGGAATGGCAATCAGCCCCAGCATTTT.

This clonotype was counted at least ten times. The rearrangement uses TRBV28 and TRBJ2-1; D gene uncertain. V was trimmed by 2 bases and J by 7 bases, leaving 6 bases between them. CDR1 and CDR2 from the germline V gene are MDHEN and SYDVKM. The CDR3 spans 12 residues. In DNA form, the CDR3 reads TGTGCCAGCAGTTTACCTAGGAATGAGCAGTTCTTC. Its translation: CASSLPRNEQFF.

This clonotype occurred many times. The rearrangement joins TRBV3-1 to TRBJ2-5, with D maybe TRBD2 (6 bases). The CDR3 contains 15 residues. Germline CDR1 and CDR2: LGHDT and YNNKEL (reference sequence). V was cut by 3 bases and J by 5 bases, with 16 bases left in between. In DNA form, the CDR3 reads TGTGCCAGCAGCCAGCACGGACTAACTAGCGAGACCCAGTACTTC. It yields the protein CASSQHGLTSETQYF.

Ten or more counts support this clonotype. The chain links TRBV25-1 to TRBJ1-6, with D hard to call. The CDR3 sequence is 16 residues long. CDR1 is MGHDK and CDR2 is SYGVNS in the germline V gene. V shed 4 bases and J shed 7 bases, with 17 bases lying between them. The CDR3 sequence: CASSALSGGWNSPLHF. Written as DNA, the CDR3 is TGTGCCAGCAGTGCTCTATCGGGAGGGTGGAATTCACCCCTCCACTTT.

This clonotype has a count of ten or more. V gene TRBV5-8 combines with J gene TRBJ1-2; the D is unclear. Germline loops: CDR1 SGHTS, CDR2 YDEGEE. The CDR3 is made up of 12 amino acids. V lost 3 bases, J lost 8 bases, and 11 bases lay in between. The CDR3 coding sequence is TGTGCCAGCAGCTGGGAGTATGGAGGCTACACCTTC. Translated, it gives CASSWEYGGYTF.